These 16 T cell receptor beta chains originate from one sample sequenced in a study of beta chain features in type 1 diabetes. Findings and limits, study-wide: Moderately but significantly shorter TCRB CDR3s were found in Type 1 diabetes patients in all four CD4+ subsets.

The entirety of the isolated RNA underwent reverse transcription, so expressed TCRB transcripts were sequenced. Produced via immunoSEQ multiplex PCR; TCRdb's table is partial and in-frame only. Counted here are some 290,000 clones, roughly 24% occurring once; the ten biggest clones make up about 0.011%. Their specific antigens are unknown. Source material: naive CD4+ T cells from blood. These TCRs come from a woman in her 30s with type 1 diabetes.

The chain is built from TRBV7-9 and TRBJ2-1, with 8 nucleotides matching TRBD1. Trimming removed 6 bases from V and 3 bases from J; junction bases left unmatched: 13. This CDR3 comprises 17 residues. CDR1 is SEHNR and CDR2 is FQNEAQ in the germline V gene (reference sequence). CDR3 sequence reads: CASSPRLGTGVYNEQFF. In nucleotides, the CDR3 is TGTGCCAGCAGTCCCCGCCTGGGGACAGGCGTCTACAATGAGCAGTTCTTC. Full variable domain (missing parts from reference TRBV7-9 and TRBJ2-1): DTGVSQNPRHKITKRGQNVTFRCDPISEHNRLYWYRQTLGQGPEFLTYFQNEAQLEKSRLLSDRFSAERPKGSFSTLEIQRTEQGDSAMYLCASSPRLGTGVYNEQFFGPGTRLTVL.

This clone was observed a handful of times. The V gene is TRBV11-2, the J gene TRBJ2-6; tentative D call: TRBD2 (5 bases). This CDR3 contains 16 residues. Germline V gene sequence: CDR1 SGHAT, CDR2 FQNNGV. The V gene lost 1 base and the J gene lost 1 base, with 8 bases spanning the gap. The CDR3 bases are TGTGCCAGCAGCTTAGGCTTAGCGTCTGGGGCCAACGTCCTGACTTTC. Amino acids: CASSLGLASGANVLTF.

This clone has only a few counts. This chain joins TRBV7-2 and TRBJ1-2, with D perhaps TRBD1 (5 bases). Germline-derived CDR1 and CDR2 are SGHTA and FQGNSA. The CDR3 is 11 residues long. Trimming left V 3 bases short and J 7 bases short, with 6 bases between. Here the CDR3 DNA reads TGTGCCAGCAGCTTGACAGTTGGCTACACCTTC. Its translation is CASSLTVGYTF.

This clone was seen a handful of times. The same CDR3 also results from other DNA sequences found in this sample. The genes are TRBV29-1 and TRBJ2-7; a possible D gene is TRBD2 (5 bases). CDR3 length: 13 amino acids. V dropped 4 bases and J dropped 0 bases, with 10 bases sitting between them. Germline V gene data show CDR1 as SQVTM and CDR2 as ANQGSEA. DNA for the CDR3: TGCAGCGTTGGAGGGAGAAGCTCCTACGAGCAGTACTTC. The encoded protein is CSVGGRSSYEQYF.

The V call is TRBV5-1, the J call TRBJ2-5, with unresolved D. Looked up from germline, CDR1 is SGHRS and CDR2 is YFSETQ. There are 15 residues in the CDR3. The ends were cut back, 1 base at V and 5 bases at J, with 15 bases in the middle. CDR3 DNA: TGCGCCAGCAGCTTGATGTCACGGTCCGGGGAGACCCAGTACTTC. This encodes CASSLMSRSGETQYF.

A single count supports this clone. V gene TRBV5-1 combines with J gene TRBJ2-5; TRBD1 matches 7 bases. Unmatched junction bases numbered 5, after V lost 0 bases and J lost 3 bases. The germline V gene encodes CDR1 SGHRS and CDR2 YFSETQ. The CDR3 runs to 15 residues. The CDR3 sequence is CASSLVQGREETQYF. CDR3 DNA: TGCGCCAGCAGCTTGGTACAGGGGCGGGAAGAGACCCAGTACTTC. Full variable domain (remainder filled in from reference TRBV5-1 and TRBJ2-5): KAGVTQTPRYLIKTRGQQVTLSCSPISGHRSVSWYQQTPGQGLQFLFEYFSETQRNKGNFPGRFSGRQFSNSRSEMNVSTLELGDSALYLCASSLVQGREETQYFGPGTRLLVL.

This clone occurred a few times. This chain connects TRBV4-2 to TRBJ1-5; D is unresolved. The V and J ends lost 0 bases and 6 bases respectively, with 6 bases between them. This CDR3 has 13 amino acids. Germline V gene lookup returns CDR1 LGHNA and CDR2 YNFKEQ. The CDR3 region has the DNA TGTGCCAGCAGCCAAGATCCGGTTCAGCCCCAGCATTTT. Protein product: CASSQDPVQPQHF.

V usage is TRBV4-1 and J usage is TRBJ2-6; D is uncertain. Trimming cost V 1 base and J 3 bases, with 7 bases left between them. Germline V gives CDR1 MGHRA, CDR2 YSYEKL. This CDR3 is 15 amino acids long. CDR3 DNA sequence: TGCGCCAGCAGCCAAGCCACTGGTGGGGCCAACGTCCTGACTTTC. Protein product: CASSQATGGANVLTF.

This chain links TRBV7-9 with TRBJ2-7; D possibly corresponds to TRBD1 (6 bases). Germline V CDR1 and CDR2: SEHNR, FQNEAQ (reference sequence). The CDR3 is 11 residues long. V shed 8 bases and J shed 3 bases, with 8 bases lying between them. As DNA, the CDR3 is TGTGCCAGCCAACAGGGCTACGAGCAGTACTTC. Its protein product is CASQQGYEQYF.

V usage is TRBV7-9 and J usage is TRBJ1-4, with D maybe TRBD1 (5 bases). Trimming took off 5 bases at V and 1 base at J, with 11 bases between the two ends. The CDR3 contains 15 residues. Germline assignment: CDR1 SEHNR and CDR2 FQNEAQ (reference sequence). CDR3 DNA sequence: TGTGCCAGCAGCCCCCCGACAGTAACTAATGAAAAACTGTTTTTT. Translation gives CASSPPTVTNEKLFF.

CDR3 DNA: TGTGCCAGCAGCCGCCCCAGGGGCGCAGGAGAGACCCAGTACTTC. Protein: CASSRPRGAGETQYF. This chain uses TRBV7-9 with TRBJ2-5; weak D call: TRBD1 (6 bases). The CDR3 consists of 15 residues. V gave up 5 bases and J gave up 4 bases, with 17 bases separating them. CDR1 SEHNR and CDR2 FQNEAQ come from the germline V gene (reference sequence).

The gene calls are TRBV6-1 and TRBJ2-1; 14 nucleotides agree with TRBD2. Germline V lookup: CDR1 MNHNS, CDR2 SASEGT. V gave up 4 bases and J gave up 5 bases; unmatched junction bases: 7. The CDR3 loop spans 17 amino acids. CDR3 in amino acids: CASSVPGLAGVNNEQFF. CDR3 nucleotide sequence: TGTGCCAGCAGTGTACCGGGACTAGCGGGAGTCAACAATGAGCAGTTCTTC.

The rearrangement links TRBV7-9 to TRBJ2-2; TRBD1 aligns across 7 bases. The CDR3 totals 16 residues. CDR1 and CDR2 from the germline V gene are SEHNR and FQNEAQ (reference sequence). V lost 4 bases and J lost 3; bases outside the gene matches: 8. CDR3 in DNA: TGTGCCAGCAGCTCCGCGACAGGGTTGTACACCGGGGAGCTGTTTTTT. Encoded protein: CASSSATGLYTGELFF. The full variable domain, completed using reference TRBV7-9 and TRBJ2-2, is DTGVSQNPRHKITKRGQNVTFRCDPISEHNRLYWYRQTLGQGPEFLTYFQNEAQLEKSRLLSDRFSAERPKGSFSTLEIQRTEQGDSAMYLCASSSATGLYTGELFFGEGSRLTVL.

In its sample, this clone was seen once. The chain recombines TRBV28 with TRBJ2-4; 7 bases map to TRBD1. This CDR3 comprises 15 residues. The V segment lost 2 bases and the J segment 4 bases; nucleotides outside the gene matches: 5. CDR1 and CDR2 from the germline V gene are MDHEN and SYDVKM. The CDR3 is CASSLPGTVKNIQYF. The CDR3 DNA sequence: TGTGCCAGCAGTTTACCCGGGACAGTTAAAAACATTCAGTACTTC.

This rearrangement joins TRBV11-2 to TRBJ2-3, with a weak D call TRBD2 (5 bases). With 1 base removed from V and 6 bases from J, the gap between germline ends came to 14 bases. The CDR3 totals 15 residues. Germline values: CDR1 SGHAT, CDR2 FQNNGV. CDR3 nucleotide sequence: TGTGCCAGCAGCTTAGGCCAAGAGGGCCCCGATACGCAGTATTTT. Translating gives CASSLGQEGPDTQYF.

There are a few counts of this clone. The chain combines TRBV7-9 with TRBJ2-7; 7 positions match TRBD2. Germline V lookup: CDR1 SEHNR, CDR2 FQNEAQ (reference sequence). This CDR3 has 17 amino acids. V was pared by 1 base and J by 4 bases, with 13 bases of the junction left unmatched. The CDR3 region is CASSLGGGDFHPYEQYF. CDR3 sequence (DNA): TGTGCCAGCAGCTTAGGTGGGGGGGACTTTCATCCATACGAGCAGTACTTC.